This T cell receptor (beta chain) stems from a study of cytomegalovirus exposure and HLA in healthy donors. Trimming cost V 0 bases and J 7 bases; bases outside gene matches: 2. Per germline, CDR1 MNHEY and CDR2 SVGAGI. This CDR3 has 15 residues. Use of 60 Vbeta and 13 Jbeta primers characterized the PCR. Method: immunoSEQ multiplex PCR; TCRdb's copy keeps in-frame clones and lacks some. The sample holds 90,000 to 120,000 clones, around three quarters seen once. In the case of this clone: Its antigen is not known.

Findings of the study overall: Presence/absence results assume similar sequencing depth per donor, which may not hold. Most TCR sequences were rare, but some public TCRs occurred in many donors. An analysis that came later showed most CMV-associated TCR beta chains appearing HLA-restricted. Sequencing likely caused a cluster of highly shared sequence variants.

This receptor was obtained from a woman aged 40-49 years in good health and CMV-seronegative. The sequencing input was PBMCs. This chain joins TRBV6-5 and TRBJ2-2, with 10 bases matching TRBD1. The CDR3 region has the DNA TGTGCCAGCAGTTACTCGACAGGGGGCGGCGGGGAGCTGTTTTTT. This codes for CASSYSTGGGGELFF.